This TCR beta chain was sequenced for a study of cytomegalovirus exposure and HLA in healthy donors. Both 60 Vbeta primers and 13 Jbeta primers went into the PCR. Sequencing used immunoSEQ multiplex PCR; TCRdb keeps in-frame clones, though not all of them. The sample lists some 150,000 clones; around 62% were seen once. A remark on this clone: Its antigen is undetermined.

CDR1 MDHEN and CDR2 SYDVKM come from the germline V gene. The CDR3 contains 14 residues. The ends lost 6 bases at V and 6 bases at J; junction bases unmatched: 6. General study findings and limits: No immune exposure information besides CMV serostatus was available. An analysis done earlier found most TCR beta V segments productive about 90% or about 30% of the time.

This chain connects TRBV28 to TRBJ2-2; 8 bases are a match to TRBD2. The sequence derives from a man aged 35 to 55 in good health and CMV-seronegative. Sequencing was performed on PBMCs. CDR3 nucleotide sequence: TGTGCCAGCAGGGGACTAGGATTCTCCGGGGAGCTGTTTTTT. Translated: CASRGLGFSGELFF.